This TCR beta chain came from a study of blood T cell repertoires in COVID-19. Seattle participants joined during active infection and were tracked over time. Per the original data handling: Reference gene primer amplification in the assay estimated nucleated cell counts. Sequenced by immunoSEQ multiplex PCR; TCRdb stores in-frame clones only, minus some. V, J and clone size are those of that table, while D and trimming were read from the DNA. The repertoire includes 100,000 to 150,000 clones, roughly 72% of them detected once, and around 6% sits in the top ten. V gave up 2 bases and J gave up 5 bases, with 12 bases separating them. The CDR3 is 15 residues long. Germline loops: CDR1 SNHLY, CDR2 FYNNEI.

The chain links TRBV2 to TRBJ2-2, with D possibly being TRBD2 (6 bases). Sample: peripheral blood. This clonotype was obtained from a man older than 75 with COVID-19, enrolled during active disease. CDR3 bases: TGTGCCAGCAGTGAATGGGGGAGGAGTACCGGGGAGCTGTTTTTT. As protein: CASSEWGRSTGELFF.